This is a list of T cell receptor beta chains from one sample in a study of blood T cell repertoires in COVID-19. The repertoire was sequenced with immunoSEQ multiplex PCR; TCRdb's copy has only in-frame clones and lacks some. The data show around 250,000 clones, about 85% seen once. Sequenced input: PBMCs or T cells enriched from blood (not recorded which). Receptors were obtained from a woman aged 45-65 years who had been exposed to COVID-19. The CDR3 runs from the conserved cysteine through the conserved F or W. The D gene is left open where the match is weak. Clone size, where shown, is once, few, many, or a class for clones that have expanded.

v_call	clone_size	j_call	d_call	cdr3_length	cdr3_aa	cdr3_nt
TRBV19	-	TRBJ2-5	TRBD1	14	CASSQGQGRETQYF	TGTGCCAGTAGTCAGGGACAGGGGAGGGAGACCCAGTACTTC
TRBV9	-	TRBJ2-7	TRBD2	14	CASSRSGAPYEQYF	TGTGCCAGCAGCAGAAGCGGGGCCCCCTACGAGCAGTACTTC
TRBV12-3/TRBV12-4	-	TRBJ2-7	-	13	CASSFSEGDEQYF	TGTGCCAGCAGTTTCTCCGAGGGCGACGAGCAGTACTTC
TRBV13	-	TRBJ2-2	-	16	CASSLALQGGAGELFF	TGTGCCAGCAGCTTAGCGCTACAGGGTGGAGCCGGGGAGCTGTTTTTT
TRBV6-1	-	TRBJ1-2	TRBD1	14	CASSEIKGQGFYTF	TGTGCCAGCAGTGAAATAAAGGGACAGGGGTTCTACACCTTC
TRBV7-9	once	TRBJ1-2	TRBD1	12	CASSRGTASYTF	TGTGCCAGCAGCCGCGGGACAGCGAGCTACACCTTC
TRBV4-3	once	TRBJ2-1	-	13	CASSQGRVNEQFF	TGCGCCAGCAGCCAAGGACGGGTGAATGAGCAGTTCTTC
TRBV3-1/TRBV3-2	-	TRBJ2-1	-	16	CASSPREREGIDEQFF	TGTGCCAGCAGCCCGCGTGAGAGGGAAGGCATCGATGAGCAGTTCTTC
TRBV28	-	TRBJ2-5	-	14	CASIETGRSGTQYF	TGTGCCAGCATAGAGACAGGTCGAAGTGGGACCCAGTACTTC
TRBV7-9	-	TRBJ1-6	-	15	CASTGLSSYNSPLHF	TGTGCCAGCACGGGGCTAAGCTCCTATAATTCACCCCTCCACTTT
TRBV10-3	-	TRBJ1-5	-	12	CASGGGSQPQHF	TGTGCCTCCGGGGGGGGGTCCCAGCCCCAGCATTTT
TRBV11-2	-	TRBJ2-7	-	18	CASSLGWDTPLLSYEQYF	TGTGCCAGCAGCTTAGGATGGGACACCCCATTACTCTCCTACGAGCAGTACTTC
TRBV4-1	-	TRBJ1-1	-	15	CASSQAPGMNTEAFF	TGCGCCAGCAGCCAAGCGCCGGGGATGAACACTGAAGCTTTCTTT
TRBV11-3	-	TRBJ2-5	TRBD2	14	CASSLGGGQETQYF	TGTGCCAGCAGCTTAGGGGGGGGCCAAGAGACCCAGTACTTC
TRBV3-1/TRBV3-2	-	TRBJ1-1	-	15	CASSRLGGANTEAFF	TGTGCCAGCAGCCGTCTGGGGGGGGCTAACACTGAAGCTTTCTTT
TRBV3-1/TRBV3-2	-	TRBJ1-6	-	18	CASSPKIPRGSYNSPLHF	TGTGCCAGCAGCCCCAAGATTCCCCGGGGCTCCTATAATTCACCCCTCCACTTT
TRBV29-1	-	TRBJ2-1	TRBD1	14	CSASDRGSYNEQFF	TGCAGCGCCTCCGACAGGGGATCCTACAATGAGCAGTTCTTC
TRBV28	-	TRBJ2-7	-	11	CASSSRREQYF	TGTGCCAGCAGTTCCAGGCGCGAGCAGTACTTC
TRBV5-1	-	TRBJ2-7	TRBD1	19	CASSPKRGQGAQPPAEQYF	TGCGCCAGCTCTCCCAAACGGGGACAGGGGGCTCAGCCCCCTGCCGAGCAGTACTTC
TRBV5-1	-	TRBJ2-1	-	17	CASSLGIVRGAYNEQFF	TGCGCCAGCAGCTTGGGCATTGTTCGGGGGGCTTACAATGAGCAGTTCTTC
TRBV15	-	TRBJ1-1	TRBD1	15	CATSRETTGQFEAFF	TGTGCCACCAGCAGAGAAACGACAGGGCAGTTTGAAGCTTTCTTT
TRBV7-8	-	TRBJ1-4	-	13	CASSLGGREKLFF	TGTGCCAGCAGCTTAGGAGGTCGTGAAAAACTGTTTTTT
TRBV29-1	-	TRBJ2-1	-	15	CSVEVGGGEVGEQFF	TGCAGCGTTGAAGTTGGAGGAGGGGAGGTGGGTGAGCAGTTCTTC
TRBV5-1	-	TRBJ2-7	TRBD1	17	CASSLSAGQGRSYEQYF	TGCGCCAGCAGCTTGAGCGCCGGACAGGGCCGATCCTACGAGCAGTACTTC
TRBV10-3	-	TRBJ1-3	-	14	CAITEVGSGNTIYF	TGTGCCATCACGGAGGTGGGCTCTGGAAACACCATATATTTT
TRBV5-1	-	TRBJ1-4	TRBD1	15	CASSAQGARNEKLFF	TGCGCCAGCAGCGCGCAGGGGGCAAGGAATGAAAAACTGTTTTTT
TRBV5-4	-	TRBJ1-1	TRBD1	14	CASSGGTGDTEAFF	TGTGCCAGCAGCGGAGGGACAGGGGACACTGAAGCTTTCTTT
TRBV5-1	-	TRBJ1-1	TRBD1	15	CASSPRTGWNTEAFF	TGCGCCAGCAGCCCCCGGACAGGCTGGAACACTGAAGCTTTCTTT
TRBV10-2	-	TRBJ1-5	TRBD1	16	CASSSGQDFSNQPQHF	TGCGCCAGCAGCTCCGGACAGGACTTTAGCAATCAGCCCCAGCATTTT
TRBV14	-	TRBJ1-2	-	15	CASSQAATGPYGYTF	TGTGCCAGCAGCCAAGCTGCCACAGGCCCCTATGGCTACACCTTC
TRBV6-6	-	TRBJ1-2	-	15	CASSTGQTRNYGYTF	TGTGCCAGCAGTACCGGACAGACAAGAAACTATGGCTACACCTTC
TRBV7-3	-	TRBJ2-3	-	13	CASSYIAADTQYF	TGTGCCAGCAGCTACATAGCGGCAGATACGCAGTATTTT
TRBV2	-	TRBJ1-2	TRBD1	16	CASSERAGQGVNGYTF	TGTGCCAGCAGTGAGAGGGCCGGACAGGGCGTAAATGGCTACACCTTC
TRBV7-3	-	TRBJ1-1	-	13	CASSLERDTEAFF	TGTGCCAGCAGCTTGGAGCGAGACACTGAAGCTTTCTTT
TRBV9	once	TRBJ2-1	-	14	CASSASRQLNEQFF	TGTGCCAGCAGCGCCTCGAGACAGTTAAATGAGCAGTTCTTC
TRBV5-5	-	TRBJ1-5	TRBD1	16	CASSLGIGTGNQPQHF	TGTGCCAGCAGCTTGGGTATCGGGACAGGGAATCAGCCCCAGCATTTT
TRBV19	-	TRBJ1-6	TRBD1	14	CATHPGQLNSPLHF	TGTGCCACCCATCCGGGACAGTTAAATTCACCCCTCCACTTT
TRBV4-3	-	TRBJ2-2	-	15	CASSPGDRRNGELFF	TGCGCCAGCAGCCCAGGGGACCGACGGAACGGGGAGCTGTTTTTT
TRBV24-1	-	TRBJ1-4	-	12	CATNTGNGKLFF	TGTGCCACCAATACGGGAAACGGAAAACTGTTTTTT
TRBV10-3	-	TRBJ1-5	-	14	CAISESSLNQPQHF	TGTGCCATCAGTGAGTCGAGTCTCAATCAGCCCCAGCATTTT
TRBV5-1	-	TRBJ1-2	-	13	CASSFGTEYGYTF	TGCGCCAGCAGCTTCGGTACAGAGTACGGCTACACCTTC
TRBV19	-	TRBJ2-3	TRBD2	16	CASSSSKRGGTDTQYF	TGTGCCAGTAGTAGCAGCAAGCGGGGGGGCACAGATACGCAGTATTTT
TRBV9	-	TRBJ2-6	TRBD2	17	CASSVLAGGSGANVLTF	TGTGCCAGCAGCGTACTAGCGGGGGGCTCTGGGGCCAACGTCCTGACTTTC
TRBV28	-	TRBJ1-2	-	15	CASSPYVTGIDGYTF	TGTGCCAGCAGTCCCTATGTTACAGGGATCGACGGCTACACCTTC
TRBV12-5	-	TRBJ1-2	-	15	CASGLAFPGTGGYTF	TGTGCTAGTGGTTTGGCATTCCCTGGAACAGGTGGCTACACCTTC
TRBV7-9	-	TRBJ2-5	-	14	CASSLAWGPETQYF	TGTGCCAGCAGCTTAGCGTGGGGGCCGGAGACCCAGTACTTC
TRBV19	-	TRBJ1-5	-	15	CASSISGLTNQPQHF	TGTGCCAGTAGTATTTCGGGACTGACCAATCAGCCCCAGCATTTT
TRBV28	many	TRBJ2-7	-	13	CASSYRDTYEQYF	TGTGCCAGCAGCTATCGGGACACCTACGAGCAGTACTTC